This T cell receptor beta chain was sequenced during a study of cytomegalovirus exposure and HLA in healthy donors. Regarding the study as a whole: Through in vitro validation, three CMV-associated chains were shown to be specific for CMV antigens.

Vbeta (60) and Jbeta (13) primers were used in the PCR. Assay: immunoSEQ multiplex PCR; the TCRdb copy retains only in-frame clones and omits some. The data show roughly 81,000 clones, with roughly 85% seen just once and roughly 2.5% held by the top ten. On this clone: No antigen is known for it.

The germline V gene encodes CDR1 SNHLY and CDR2 FYNNEI. CDR3 length equals 13 residues. V was trimmed by 8 bases and J by 5 bases, leaving 15 bases between them. This sequence was found in a young man in good health and CMV-seronegative. The chain is built from TRBV2 and TRBJ2-5, with D tentatively TRBD2 (5 bases). Sequencing was done on a sample of PBMCs. CDR3 sequence reads: CASRGLGLETQYF. The CDR3 bases are TGTGCCAGCCGGGGTCTGGGGTTGGAGACCCAGTACTTC.